These T cell receptor beta chains were read from a single sample in a study of blood T cell repertoires in COVID-19. The table came from immunoSEQ multiplex PCR; TCRdb's copy has only in-frame clones and leaves some out. The sample has fewer than 350,000 clones; around 86% are singletons. Sequencing input: peripheral blood. These receptors were collected from a woman in her 30s who had recovered from COVID-19. Both conserved end residues are part of each CDR3. The D gene is left open where the match is weak. The size entry is marked missing in some rows and otherwise reads once, few, many or a size class.

TRBV30	TRBJ1-2	once	.	CAWSDRTGYGYTF	TGTGCCTGGAGCGACAGGACTGGATATGGCTACACCTTC
TRBV11-2	TRBJ2-5	once	.	CASSDPSRGGEETQYF	TGTGCCAGCAGCGACCCTTCCAGGGGCGGTGAAGAGACCCAGTACTTC
TRBV4-3	TRBJ2-6	.	.	CASSQVSSGANVLTF	TGCGCCAGCAGCCAAGTCAGCTCTGGGGCCAACGTCCTGACTTTC
TRBV27	TRBJ2-1	.	TRBD2	CASSLSKGGRLDEQFF	TGTGCCAGCAGTTTATCGAAAGGCGGGAGGTTGGATGAGCAGTTCTTC
TRBV7-3	TRBJ2-7	.	TRBD2	CASSVSGSSMHEQYF	TGTGCCAGCAGCGTTAGCGGGAGTAGTATGCACGAGCAGTACTTC
TRBV4-1	TRBJ2-7	.	.	CASSQRGGDEQYF	TGTGCCAGCAGCCAGAGGGGGGGGGACGAGCAGTACTTC
TRBV9	TRBJ2-5	few	.	CASSPPYRETQYF	TGTGCCAGCAGCCCTCCCTACAGGGAGACCCAGTACTTC
TRBV11-3	TRBJ2-3	.	TRBD2	CASSLGWTSGSTDTQYF	TGTGCCAGCAGCCTTGGGTGGACTAGCGGCTCCACAGATACGCAGTATTTT
TRBV27	TRBJ1-5	.	TRBD1	CASSPRQGDSNQPQHF	TGTGCCAGCAGTCCGCGACAGGGTGACAGCAATCAGCCCCAGCATTTT
TRBV27	TRBJ2-6	.	TRBD1	CASRTQGIGANVLTF	TGTGCCAGCAGAACACAGGGGATAGGGGCCAACGTCCTGACTTTC
TRBV4-2	TRBJ2-1	once	TRBD2	CASSQELAGDEQFF	TGTGCCAGCAGCCAAGAACTAGCGGGGGATGAGCAGTTCTTC
TRBV30	TRBJ1-5	once	.	CAWSLRAQQPQHF	TGTGCCTGGAGTCTCAGGGCTCAACAGCCCCAGCATTTT
TRBV5-1	TRBJ1-1	once	TRBD1	CASSRGDRERATEAFF	TGCGCCAGCAGTCGGGGGGACAGGGAAAGGGCCACTGAAGCTTTCTTT
TRBV11-2	TRBJ2-7	.	TRBD2	CASSPIAGETYEQYF	TGTGCCAGCAGCCCCATAGCGGGGGAGACATACGAGCAGTACTTC
TRBV6-6	TRBJ2-1	.	TRBD2	CASSRPSGGASYNEQFF	TGTGCCAGCAGTCGGCCTAGCGGGGGGGCTTCGTACAATGAGCAGTTCTTC
TRBV4-3	TRBJ2-2	few	.	CASSQGATNTGELFF	TGCGCCAGCAGCCAGGGGGCGACGAACACCGGGGAGCTGTTTTTT
TRBV27	TRBJ1-5	.	.	CASSSGQISNQPQHF	TGTGCCAGCAGTTCCGGACAGATAAGCAATCAGCCCCAGCATTTT
TRBV25-1	TRBJ1-2	.	.	CASSESRAYGYTF	TGTGCCAGCAGTGAATCCAGGGCCTATGGCTACACCTTC
TRBV5-1	TRBJ1-3	few	.	CASALGGASSGNTIYF	TGCGCCAGCGCCTTGGGGGGAGCGAGCTCTGGAAACACCATATATTTT
TRBV30	TRBJ2-1	.	.	CACAQWAREIVDEQFF	TGTGCCTGTGCCCAATGGGCCAGGGAAATAGTTGATGAGCAGTTCTTC
TRBV19	TRBJ2-6	.	.	CATTGQSSGANVLTF	TGTGCCACCACAGGGCAAAGCTCTGGGGCCAACGTCCTGACTTTC
TRBV9	TRBJ1-2	.	TRBD1	CASSVGGQGVSHYGYTF	TGTGCCAGCAGCGTAGGTGGTCAGGGGGTCTCCCATTATGGCTACACCTTC
TRBV6-4	TRBJ2-3	.	TRBD2	CASSSGRIGTDTQYF	TGTGCCAGCAGCAGCGGGAGGATAGGCACAGATACGCAGTATTTT
TRBV7-9	TRBJ2-5	.	.	CASSATTGRETQYF	TGTGCCAGCAGCGCCACGACAGGGAGGGAGACCCAGTACTTC
TRBV20-1	TRBJ2-1	.	.	CSASWGGREQFF	TGCAGTGCTAGTTGGGGGGGGCGTGAGCAGTTCTTC
TRBV7-2	TRBJ1-1	few	.	CASSLGPMNTEAFF	TGTGCCAGCAGCTTAGGGCCGATGAACACTGAAGCTTTCTTT
TRBV12-3/TRBV12-4	TRBJ2-1	many	TRBD2	CASKWDYDEQFF	TGTGCCAGCAAATGGGACTATGATGAGCAGTTCTTC
TRBV10-3	TRBJ2-3	once	TRBD2	CAISDSTGGAQDTQYF	TGTGCCATCAGTGATAGTACGGGGGGGGCCCAAGATACGCAGTATTTT
TRBV9	TRBJ2-2	once	TRBD2	CASSPTSGSPGELFF	TGTGCCAGCAGCCCGACTAGCGGGAGCCCCGGGGAGCTGTTTTTT
TRBV19	TRBJ1-4	.	.	CASSITGTNEKLFF	TGTGCCAGTAGTATTACAGGAACTAATGAAAAACTGTTTTTT
TRBV7-9	TRBJ1-1	.	.	CASSPQYLDMNTEAFF	TGTGCCAGCAGCCCACAATACCTGGACATGAACACTGAAGCTTTCTTT
TRBV19	TRBJ2-1	.	TRBD1	CASSIGQGAGQFF	TGTGCCAGTAGTATAGGACAGGGGGCAGGGCAGTTCTTC
TRBV27	TRBJ2-6	.	.	CASSFWARSGANVLTF	TGTGCCAGCAGTTTTTGGGCCCGCTCTGGGGCCAACGTCCTGACTTTC
TRBV5-1	TRBJ2-7	.	.	CASSLEGGQHEQYF	TGCGCCAGCAGCTTGGAAGGGGGTCAACACGAGCAGTACTTC
TRBV28	TRBJ1-5	.	.	CASSPTQGGVGSNQPQHF	TGTGCCAGCAGCCCGACCCAGGGAGGGGTGGGAAGCAATCAGCCCCAGCATTTT
TRBV4-2	TRBJ2-3	once	TRBD2	CASSQEGEREGPDTQYF	TGTGCCAGCAGCCAAGAAGGGGAGCGGGAGGGGCCAGATACGCAGTATTTT
TRBV3-1/TRBV3-2	TRBJ2-7	.	.	CASSHEGYEQYF	TGTGCCAGCAGCCACGAGGGATACGAGCAGTACTTC
TRBV30	TRBJ1-4	.	.	CAWSVSPNNEKLFF	TGTGCCTGGAGTGTATCACCTAATAATGAAAAACTGTTTTTT
TRBV24-1	TRBJ2-1	.	TRBD1	CATSDWGTANNEQFF	TGTGCCACCAGTGATTGGGGGACAGCTAACAATGAGCAGTTCTTC
TRBV25-1	TRBJ1-1	.	.	CASSEYRGGAFF	TGTGCCAGCAGTGAATATAGGGGGGGAGCTTTCTTT
TRBV5-1	TRBJ1-1	.	.	CASTGELNTEAFF	TGCGCCAGCACAGGGGAATTGAACACTGAAGCTTTCTTT
TRBV7-2	TRBJ2-1	.	TRBD2	CASSDFPGLAGDNEQFF	TGTGCCAGCAGCGATTTCCCGGGACTAGCGGGAGATAATGAGCAGTTCTTC
TRBV6-2/TRBV6-3	TRBJ1-5	.	.	CASSYGARTWGPQHF	TGTGCCAGCAGTTACGGGGCAAGGACGTGGGGGCCCCAGCATTTT
TRBV5-1	TRBJ2-7	once	.	CASSVDSGDYEQYF	TGCGCCAGCAGCGTGGATTCGGGGGACTACGAGCAGTACTTC
TRBV6-5	TRBJ2-3	.	.	CASSPGNTDTQYF	TGTGCCAGCAGCCCAGGGAACACAGATACGCAGTATTTT
TRBV27	TRBJ2-7	.	TRBD1	CASSLGTGSPHEQYF	TGTGCCAGCAGTTTGGGGACAGGGTCCCCCCACGAGCAGTACTTC
TRBV18	TRBJ1-5	.	.	CASSPGEDQPQHF	TGTGCCAGCTCACCCGGAGAAGATCAGCCCCAGCATTTT
TRBV3-1/TRBV3-2	TRBJ2-2	few	TRBD1	CASSQDPGGTGELFF	TGTGCCAGCAGCCAAGATCCAGGGGGCACCGGGGAGCTGTTTTTT
TRBV3-1/TRBV3-2	TRBJ2-3	.	.	CASSSKFFTDTQYF	TGTGCCAGCAGCAGCAAATTTTTCACAGATACGCAGTATTTT
TRBV9	TRBJ2-2	.	.	CASSVEGGTNTGELFF	TGTGCCAGCAGCGTAGAAGGGGGAACAAACACCGGGGAGCTGTTTTTT
TRBV9	TRBJ1-3	.	.	CASSVEPRHSSGNTIYF	TGTGCCAGCAGCGTAGAACCCAGACATAGCTCTGGAAACACCATATATTTT